The rows below give T cell receptor beta chains drawn from one sample of a study of shared clonotypes between healthy human individuals. Profiling relied on immunoSEQ multiplex PCR, and the TCRdb table lists in-frame clones only, not all of them. The sample consists of 700,000 or so clones, roughly 70% of them appearing once. The source material was memory CD4+ T cells sorted from blood. The receptors stem from a woman aged 25 to 39 in good health. The CDR3 runs from the conserved cysteine through the conserved F or W. Each record gives: V gene, clone size, J gene, D gene, CDR3 protein. The D gene is left open where the match is weak. Not all rows give a size; the values are once, few, many and, for expanded clones, a class.

V gene: TRBV7-6; clone size: -; J gene: TRBJ2-1; D gene: -; CDR3 protein: CASRPAGTQYNEQFF
V gene: TRBV28; clone size: many; J gene: TRBJ2-2; D gene: -; CDR3 protein: CASSYNTGELFF
V gene: TRBV28; clone size: -; J gene: TRBJ2-1; D gene: -; CDR3 protein: CASSYPPLGGNEQFF
V gene: TRBV18; clone size: -; J gene: TRBJ1-5; D gene: -; CDR3 protein: CASSPTESGSQPQHF
V gene: TRBV11-2; clone size: -; J gene: TRBJ2-7; D gene: TRBD1; CDR3 protein: CASSSDREQGQYF
V gene: TRBV7-6; clone size: once; J gene: TRBJ2-5; D gene: -; CDR3 protein: CASSLAERRQSETQYF
V gene: TRBV4-2; clone size: -; J gene: TRBJ2-3; D gene: TRBD2; CDR3 protein: CASSQGTGLAGVSDTQYF
V gene: TRBV2; clone size: -; J gene: TRBJ2-7; D gene: -; CDR3 protein: CASSVGVTKYEQYF
V gene: TRBV20-1; clone size: -; J gene: TRBJ2-7; D gene: -; CDR3 protein: CSAEGLNEQYF
V gene: TRBV7-2; clone size: -; J gene: TRBJ2-7; D gene: TRBD2; CDR3 protein: CASSSRTSGIYEQYF
V gene: TRBV7-9; clone size: -; J gene: TRBJ2-5; D gene: -; CDR3 protein: CASSSGVGTQYF
V gene: TRBV7-3; clone size: -; J gene: TRBJ1-1; D gene: -; CDR3 protein: CASSSTEGTEAFF
V gene: TRBV7-2; clone size: -; J gene: TRBJ2-7; D gene: -; CDR3 protein: CASSQAGRVEQYF
V gene: TRBV7-9; clone size: -; J gene: TRBJ1-5; D gene: TRBD1; CDR3 protein: CVRRRQGSNQPQHF
V gene: TRBV7-9; clone size: -; J gene: TRBJ2-7; D gene: -; CDR3 protein: CASSLTYTSGVLGEQYF
V gene: TRBV18; clone size: -; J gene: TRBJ2-7; D gene: TRBD2; CDR3 protein: CASSPWFGGSETYEQYF
V gene: TRBV6-1; clone size: many; J gene: TRBJ1-2; D gene: -; CDR3 protein: CASTGRGVASMGYTF
V gene: TRBV6-6; clone size: -; J gene: TRBJ1-4; D gene: -; CDR3 protein: CASSYSTANEKLFF
V gene: TRBV9; clone size: few; J gene: TRBJ2-3; D gene: -; CDR3 protein: CASSVDLFMPDTQYF
V gene: TRBV28; clone size: -; J gene: TRBJ2-2; D gene: TRBD1; CDR3 protein: CASRTGTNTGELFF
V gene: TRBV4-2; clone size: -; J gene: TRBJ2-7; D gene: -; CDR3 protein: CASSFFGGLGYEQYF
V gene: TRBV28; clone size: -; J gene: TRBJ1-2; D gene: TRBD1; CDR3 protein: CASSPDRGFWGYTF
V gene: TRBV6-5; clone size: -; J gene: TRBJ2-3; D gene: TRBD1; CDR3 protein: CASSWTGLTDTQYF
V gene: TRBV19; clone size: -; J gene: TRBJ1-4; D gene: -; CDR3 protein: CASSDSGTEKLFF
V gene: TRBV28; clone size: -; J gene: TRBJ1-1; D gene: TRBD1; CDR3 protein: CASSLRDSGGTEAFF
V gene: TRBV6-1; clone size: -; J gene: TRBJ2-1; D gene: TRBD2; CDR3 protein: CASSERGTSGSGDEQFF
V gene: TRBV7-3; clone size: few; J gene: TRBJ1-4; D gene: -; CDR3 protein: CASTRRVLGWEKLFF
V gene: TRBV5-8; clone size: -; J gene: TRBJ1-4; D gene: -; CDR3 protein: CASSLWAESATNEKLFF
V gene: TRBV25-1; clone size: few; J gene: TRBJ2-7; D gene: TRBD2; CDR3 protein: CASTPRGSGSVYEQYF
V gene: TRBV5-6; clone size: few; J gene: TRBJ1-2; D gene: TRBD1; CDR3 protein: CASSGRGQNYGYTF
V gene: TRBV7-2; clone size: few; J gene: TRBJ1-1; D gene: -; CDR3 protein: CASSSQGILAEAFF
V gene: TRBV18; clone size: few; J gene: TRBJ1-4; D gene: TRBD1; CDR3 protein: CASSPDRVNEKLFF
V gene: TRBV2; clone size: -; J gene: TRBJ2-3; D gene: TRBD2; CDR3 protein: CASSGPGGSGDTQYF
V gene: TRBV19; clone size: -; J gene: TRBJ2-5; D gene: -; CDR3 protein: CASSIGQGLSETQYF
V gene: TRBV5-1; clone size: -; J gene: TRBJ1-2; D gene: -; CDR3 protein: CASSLEAGANYGYTF
V gene: TRBV19; clone size: few; J gene: TRBJ2-6; D gene: -; CDR3 protein: CASSATYRGGFSGANVLTF
V gene: TRBV2; clone size: -; J gene: TRBJ2-5; D gene: -; CDR3 protein: CASSYSQETQYF
V gene: TRBV4-1; clone size: -; J gene: TRBJ1-4; D gene: -; CDR3 protein: CASSQVLTMGEKLFF
V gene: TRBV7-9; clone size: few; J gene: TRBJ1-1; D gene: -; CDR3 protein: CASSPTVNTEAFF
V gene: TRBV27; clone size: -; J gene: TRBJ1-1; D gene: -; CDR3 protein: CASMQDRSGNTEAFF
V gene: TRBV27; clone size: -; J gene: TRBJ1-4; D gene: -; CDR3 protein: CASSAFWQGGGRHEKLFF
V gene: TRBV13; clone size: -; J gene: TRBJ2-1; D gene: TRBD2; CDR3 protein: CASSLETSGNYNEQFF
V gene: TRBV25-1; clone size: -; J gene: TRBJ1-2; D gene: -; CDR3 protein: CASSEYTGFGYTF
V gene: TRBV7-3; clone size: -; J gene: TRBJ2-3; D gene: -; CDR3 protein: CASSPNTDTQYF
V gene: TRBV11-2; clone size: -; J gene: TRBJ2-1; D gene: -; CDR3 protein: CASSPIPGGSYNEQFF
V gene: TRBV7-8; clone size: -; J gene: TRBJ2-3; D gene: -; CDR3 protein: CASNIGGVLYGTDTQYF
V gene: TRBV6-5; clone size: -; J gene: TRBJ2-7; D gene: -; CDR3 protein: CASTEGTAALDEQYF
V gene: TRBV28; clone size: once; J gene: TRBJ2-1; D gene: -; CDR3 protein: CASSSYLPDTGLNNEQFF
V gene: TRBV27; clone size: -; J gene: TRBJ2-1; D gene: TRBD2; CDR3 protein: CASSLSLAVAYNEQFF
V gene: TRBV27; clone size: -; J gene: TRBJ2-1; D gene: -; CDR3 protein: CASSFRENEQFF
V gene: TRBV5-1; clone size: -; J gene: TRBJ2-1; D gene: -; CDR3 protein: CASALGGEYNEQFF
V gene: TRBV10-3; clone size: -; J gene: TRBJ2-7; D gene: TRBD1; CDR3 protein: CAIGGQGYEQYF
V gene: TRBV15; clone size: -; J gene: TRBJ1-5; D gene: -; CDR3 protein: CATSSDRYSNQPQHF
V gene: TRBV10-2; clone size: -; J gene: TRBJ2-7; D gene: -; CDR3 protein: CASTGSSYEQYF
V gene: TRBV29-1; clone size: -; J gene: TRBJ1-2; D gene: TRBD1; CDR3 protein: CNVGGRGHGYTF
V gene: TRBV6-4; clone size: -; J gene: TRBJ2-1; D gene: TRBD2; CDR3 protein: CASSDQAGVVNNEQFF
V gene: TRBV18; clone size: -; J gene: TRBJ2-7; D gene: TRBD2; CDR3 protein: CASSPSAGASYEQYF
V gene: TRBV5-1; clone size: -; J gene: TRBJ2-2; D gene: -; CDR3 protein: CATCPGTGTGELFF
V gene: TRBV30; clone size: few; J gene: TRBJ1-4; D gene: -; CDR3 protein: CAWSVDGGPNEKLFF
V gene: TRBV28; clone size: once; J gene: TRBJ2-1; D gene: TRBD2; CDR3 protein: CASSLAGVYNEQFF